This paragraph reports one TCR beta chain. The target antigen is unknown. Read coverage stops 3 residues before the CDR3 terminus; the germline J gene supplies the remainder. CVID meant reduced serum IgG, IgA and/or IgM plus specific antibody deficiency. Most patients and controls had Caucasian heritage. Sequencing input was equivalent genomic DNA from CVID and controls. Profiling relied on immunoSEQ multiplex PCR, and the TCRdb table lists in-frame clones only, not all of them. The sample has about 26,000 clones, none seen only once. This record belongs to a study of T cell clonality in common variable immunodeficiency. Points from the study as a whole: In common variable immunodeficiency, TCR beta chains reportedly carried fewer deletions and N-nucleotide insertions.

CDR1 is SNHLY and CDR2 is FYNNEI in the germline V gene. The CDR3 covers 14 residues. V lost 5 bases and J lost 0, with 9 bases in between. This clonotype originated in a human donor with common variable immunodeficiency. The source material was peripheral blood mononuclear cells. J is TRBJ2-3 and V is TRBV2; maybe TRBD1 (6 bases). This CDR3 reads CASSPTGSTDTQYF. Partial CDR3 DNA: TGTGCCAGCAGTCCGACAGGAAGCACAGATACG.